This TCR beta chain stems from a study of cytomegalovirus exposure and HLA in healthy donors. For the study at large: Roughly 80 million unique TCRs from HLA-typed donors made up an early data release.

Primers: 60 Vbeta forward and 13 Jbeta reverse. Only in-frame clones appear in the TCRdb table, and some are missing; sequencing was by immunoSEQ multiplex PCR. The profile shows about 160,000 clones, around four fifths of them singletons. The V end was cut by 6 bases, the J end by 12 bases, with 13 bases between. Per the germline V gene, CDR1 is DFQATT and CDR2 is SNEGSKA (reference sequence). This CDR3 contains 10 residues. Sample: PBMCs. This sequence originates from a woman aged 18 to 35 in good health and CMV-seronegative. V gene TRBV20-1 combines with J gene TRBJ2-3; D is uncertain. Here the CDR3 DNA reads TGCAGTGCCCCCTTCGGGTCTCAGTATTTT. Amino acids: CSAPFGSQYF.